The 16 T cell receptor beta chains given below trace back to one sample, sequenced in a study of blood T cell repertoires in COVID-19. Produced via immunoSEQ multiplex PCR; TCRdb's table is partial and in-frame only. Of about 440,000 clones detected, 90% appear once; the ten largest clones hold 0.6%. The sequencing sample was made of PBMCs or T cells enriched from blood (not recorded which). The receptors were sampled from a man in his late teens or twenties who had recovered from COVID-19.

This clone was found a few times. The V call is TRBV2, the J call TRBJ1-1; 7 bases are shared with TRBD1. Trimming removed 7 bases from V and 7 bases from J; junction bases left unmatched: 12. This CDR3 has 14 residues. The V gene's germline CDR1 is SNHLY and CDR2 FYNNEI. The CDR3 protein is CASMLLQGNGEAFF. The CDR3 DNA sequence: TGTGCCAGCATGCTCTTACAGGGGAACGGTGAAGCTTTCTTT.

J is TRBJ2-5 and V is TRBV28; a weak D match, TRBD1 (6 bases). Germline CDR1 is MDHEN and CDR2 is SYDVKM. This CDR3 is built from 14 residues. V gave up 6 bases and J gave up 0 bases, with 11 bases separating them. In nucleotides, the CDR3 is TGTGCCAGCAGAGGGCAGGGGTACCAAGAGACCCAGTACTTC. It translates to CASRGQGYQETQYF.

CDR3 residues: CASSPDRGSDEQYF. For the CDR3, the DNA is TGCGCCAGCAGCCCGGATAGAGGGTCTGACGAGCAGTACTTC. V is TRBV5-1 and J is TRBJ2-7; D might be TRBD2 (5 bases). Trimming took 4 bases from V and 5 from J, leaving 16 bases between them. The CDR3 has 14 residues. The germline CDR1 and CDR2 sequences are SGHRS and YFSETQ.

The gene calls are TRBV18 and TRBJ2-7; D not resolved. V was clipped by 9 bases and J by 2 bases, with 17 bases between them. Looked up from germline, CDR1 is KGHSH and CDR2 is LQKENI. The CDR3 is 14 residues long. In DNA form, the CDR3 reads TGTGCCAGTTCCGGCGGCAGAATGACCTACGAGCAGTACTTC. Translated: CASSGGRMTYEQYF. The full variable domain, with the rest looked up from reference TRBV18 and TRBJ2-7, is NAGVMQNPRHLVRRRGQEARLRCSPMKGHSHVYWYRQLPEEGLKFMVYLQKENIIDESGMPKERFSAEFPKEGPSILRIQQVVRGDSAAYFCASSGGRMTYEQYFGPGTRLTVT.

The chain uses TRBV29-1 and TRBJ2-1; unclear D gene. V was clipped by 6 bases and J by 0 bases, with 12 bases between them. Germline V gene sequence: CDR1 SQVTM, CDR2 ANQGSEA. The CDR3 loop spans 14 amino acids. The CDR3 nucleotides read TGCAGCGTAGCCGACTCGCTCTCCTACAATGAGCAGTTCTTC. It is translated as CSVADSLSYNEQFF.

This clone was found a few times. The same CDR3 arises from other DNA sequences in this sample as well. The rearrangement joins TRBV9 to TRBJ1-2; D remains unclear. The CDR3 sequence is 14 residues long. Trimming shortened V by 0 bases and J by 4 bases, and 10 bases separated the two germline ends. The germline gives CDR1 SGDLS, CDR2 YYNGEE. CDR3 coding DNA: TGTGCCAGCAGCGTAGGGGAGGGTGGCTATGGCTACACCTTC. Its protein is CASSVGEGGYGYTF.

The genes are TRBV12-3 or TRBV12-4 and TRBJ2-2; a possible D gene is TRBD2 (5 bases). The V and J ends lost 7 bases and 5 bases respectively, with 11 bases between them. The CDR3 runs 13 residues. The CDR3 DNA sequence: TGTGCCAGCATCGGCGGGTTGACCGGGGAGCTGTTTTTT. Its protein is CASIGGLTGELFF.

This rearrangement joins TRBV6-5 to TRBJ2-5, with TRBD1 as a possible D gene (6 bases). With 5 bases removed from V and 3 bases from J, the gap between germline ends came to 16 bases. Germline CDR1 reads MNHEY; CDR2 reads SVGAGI. The length of the CDR3 is 15 residues. CDR3 DNA: TGTGCCAGCAGTCCCCACCGGTGGACAGAAGAGACCCAGTACTTC. This encodes CASSPHRWTEETQYF.

The chain has TRBV5-1 and TRBJ1-1; D perhaps matches TRBD1 (5 bases). Trimming left V 3 bases short and J 5 bases short, with 17 bases between. Looked up from germline, CDR1 is SGHRS and CDR2 is YFSETQ. The CDR3 sequence is 15 residues long. CDR3 region: CASSWETGVETEAFF. CDR3 DNA sequence: TGCGCCAGCAGCTGGGAGACGGGGGTGGAAACTGAAGCTTTCTTT.

This chain joins TRBV30 and TRBJ2-2; D not certain. CDR3 length: 15 residues. Germline CDR1 is GTSNPN and CDR2 is SVGIG (reference sequence). V lost 5 bases to trimming and J lost 5 bases, with 18 bases between them. CDR3 protein: CAWQTRGSSTGELFF. DNA of the CDR3: TGTGCCTGGCAAACCCGAGGCTCGAGTACCGGGGAGCTGTTTTTT.

J is TRBJ2-5 and V is TRBV18; no clear D gene. Trimming took off 0 bases at V and 2 bases at J, with 7 bases between the two ends. CDR3 length: 14 amino acids. Germline assignment: CDR1 KGHSH and CDR2 LQKENI. CDR3 nucleotides: TGTGCCAGCTCACCACCGGCAACGCAAGAGACCCAGTACTTC. Protein: CASSPPATQETQYF.

The DNA for the CDR3 is TGCGCCAGCGCGCGAACAGGTTCCACTGAAGCTTTCTTT. Translating gives CASARTGSTEAFF. This chain joins TRBV5-1 and TRBJ1-1; D may be TRBD1 (5 bases). The germline CDR1 and CDR2 sequences are SGHRS and YFSETQ. V gave up 7 bases and J gave up 4 bases, with 14 bases separating them. This CDR3 region has 13 residues. The full variable domain, in which reference TRBV5-1 and TRBJ1-1 provide the parts outside the CDR3, is KAGVTQTPRYLIKTRGQQVTLSCSPISGHRSVSWYQQTPGQGLQFLFEYFSETQRNKGNFPGRFSGRQFSNSRSEMNVSTLELGDSALYLCASARTGSTEAFFGQGTRLTVV.

The rearrangement uses TRBV2 and TRBJ2-4, with 7 bases identical to TRBD2. This CDR3 contains 15 residues. Germline trimming cut 6 bases from V and 9 bases from J; bases unmatched to any gene: 14. CDR1 and CDR2 (germline): SNHLY, FYNNEI. CDR3 bases: TGTGCCAGCAGGACCCGGATGGGGGGGTACGGCATTCAGTACTTC. It codes for CASRTRMGGYGIQYF.

The chain links TRBV21-1 to TRBJ2-3; the tabulated D call, TRBD1, remains unverified against the DNA. TRBV21-1 is a pseudogene. CDR3 length equals 14 residues. CDR3 DNA sequence: TGTGCCAGCGCTCCGGGACAGAACCTTGATACGCAGTATTTT. As protein: CASAPGQNLDTQYF.

The chain uses TRBV6-5 and TRBJ2-7; D not certain. Trimming took 7 bases from V and 5 from J, leaving 9 bases between them. The CDR3 totals 11 residues. Germline CDR1 reads MNHEY; CDR2 reads SVGAGI. The CDR3 sequence is CASMLRNEQYF. CDR3 nucleotide sequence: TGTGCCAGCATGCTCAGGAACGAGCAGTACTTC.

This sequence joins TRBV19 and TRBJ1-5; 10 bases are shared with TRBD1. The CDR3 extends over 15 amino acids. Germline CDR1 is LNHDA and CDR2 is SQIVND (reference sequence). V shed 7 bases and J 4 bases; nucleotides not matched to a gene: 7. CDR3 loop: CASKVRDRGNQPQHF. CDR3 nucleotides: TGTGCCAGTAAAGTACGGGACAGGGGAAATCAGCCCCAGCATTTT. The whole variable domain, remainder taken from reference TRBV19 and TRBJ1-5, is DGGITQSPKYLFRKEGQNVTLSCEQNLNHDAMYWYRQDPGQGLRLIYYSQIVNDFQKGDIAEGYSVSREKKESFPLTVTSAQKNPTAFYLCASKVRDRGNQPQHFGDGTRLSIL.